These 20 T cell receptor beta chains were all obtained from the same sample, sequenced in a study of radiation and T cells in renal cell carcinoma (dated by TCRdb to 2018 to 2020). The library was generated by the immunoSEQ multiplex PCR assay. TCRdb carries this immuneACCESS record with in-frame sequences only. Its versions omit some clonotypes, under half of them owing to an unresolved V gene in the studies checked, with the rest unexplained. This sample comprises about 130,000 clones, around 89% of them detected only once. Approximately 5.8% of the sample rests with the top ten. What this sample's time point label stands for: blood 2 weeks post-SBRT. The treatment or condition label, read with the paper, signifies: 15 Gy SBRT to primary tumor, nephrectomy 4 weeks later. The sequenced sample was blood, obtained from a patient whose treatment included radiotherapy and nephrectomy. Receptor source: a woman in her seventies with renal cell carcinoma.

This rearrangement joins TRBV18 to TRBJ2-7; D is possibly TRBD1 or TRBD2 (6 bases each). The CDR3 extends over 13 amino acids. Germline CDR1 and CDR2: KGHSH and LQKENI. The V end was cut by 3 bases, the J end by 7 bases, with 13 bases between. The CDR3 DNA reads TGTGCCAGCTCACCCCTCGAGGGGGGTGAGCAGTACTTC. Translated, it gives CASSPLEGGEQYF. Drawing the rest from reference TRBV18 and TRBJ2-7, the complete variable domain is NAGVMQNPRHLVRRRGQEARLRCSPMKGHSHVYWYRQLPEEGLKFMVYLQKENIIDESGMPKERFSAEFPKEGPSILRIQQVVRGDSAAYFCASSPLEGGEQYFGPGTRLTVT.

The gene calls are TRBV6-5 and TRBJ1-2; D ambiguous. Germline V gene data show CDR1 as MNHEY and CDR2 as SVGAGI. V was pared by 7 bases and J by 4 bases, with 16 bases between. This CDR3 has 14 residues. CDR3 DNA: TGTGCCAGCACTCGGACGGGCTTTGGCTATGGCTACACCTTC. Protein product: CASTRTGFGYGYTF.

This chain connects TRBV5-1 to TRBJ1-5; 8 bases agree with TRBD1. CDR3 length: 18 amino acids. Trimming at V came to 4 bases and at J to 6 bases, leaving 18 bases not matched to a gene. Germline V CDR1 and CDR2: SGHRS, YFSETQ. CDR3 region: CASSPEGIRQGFTQPQHF. CDR3 coding DNA: TGCGCCAGCAGCCCTGAGGGGATAAGACAGGGGTTCACTCAGCCCCAGCATTTT.

This clone came up many times. V is TRBV14 and J is TRBJ2-1, with 7 bases that match TRBD2. CDR3 length equals 13 residues. V dropped 2 bases and J dropped 13; count of bases not matched to a gene: 8. In germline, CDR1 is SGHDN, CDR2 FVKESK. Here the CDR3 DNA reads TGTGCCAGCAGCCAAAGTCCGGGGGGAAACCAGTTCTTC. Protein sequence: CASSQSPGGNQFF.

There are a few counts of this clone. The V and J genes are TRBV14 and TRBJ2-1, with 10 bases that match TRBD2. Germline V lookup: CDR1 SGHDN, CDR2 FVKESK. CDR3 length: 16 residues. Trimming took 3 bases from V and 2 from J; bases not matched to a gene: 4. The chain's CDR3 is CASSQIAGGAYNEQFF. In nucleotides, the CDR3 is TGTGCCAGCAGCCAGATAGCGGGGGGCGCCTACAATGAGCAGTTCTTC.

CDR3 nucleotides: TGTGCCAGTAGTAGAAGGCAGGGGAGCACCGGGGAGCTGTTTTTT. It specifies CASSRRQGSTGELFF. V is TRBV19 and J is TRBJ2-2, with D possibly being TRBD1 (6 bases). This CDR3 is 15 amino acids long. The V and J ends lost 4 bases and 4 bases respectively, with 13 bases between them. Germline-derived CDR1 and CDR2 are LNHDA and SQIVND (reference sequence).

This rearrangement joins TRBV10-2 to TRBJ1-6; the D gene is possibly TRBD1 (5 bases). In germline, CDR1 is WSHSY, CDR2 SAAADI. Trimming removed 8 bases at V and 10 bases at J, with 15 bases between. This CDR3 region has 13 residues. The CDR3 nucleotides read TGCGCCAGCCGGGGCGGGGGGAACTCACCCCTCCACTTT. This sequence encodes CASRGGGNSPLHF.

The J gene is TRBJ1-5, the V gene TRBV6-1; no clear D. The CDR3 loop spans 11 amino acids. With 2 bases removed from V and 7 bases from J, the gap between germline ends came to 3 bases. Germline CDR1 MNHNS, CDR2 SASEGT. The CDR3 protein is CASSETQPQHF. The CDR3 coding sequence is TGTGCCAGCAGTGAAACCCAGCCCCAGCATTTT.

The V call is TRBV5-1, the J call TRBJ1-6; TRBD1 is a possible D gene (6 bases). This CDR3 spans 14 amino acids. The germline V and J ends were trimmed by 3 bases and 5 bases, with 9 bases remaining between them. The germline V gene encodes CDR1 SGHRS and CDR2 YFSETQ. CDR3 residues: CASSWGHDNSPLHF. In DNA form, the CDR3 reads TGCGCCAGCAGCTGGGGACATGATAATTCACCCCTCCACTTT.

The chain employs TRBV5-1 and TRBJ1-4, with D maybe TRBD1 (5 bases). The CDR3 consists of 18 residues. Per germline, CDR1 SGHRS and CDR2 YFSETQ. V was cut by 0 bases and J by 4 bases, with 19 bases left in between. This CDR3 is CASSLGGTAPNINEKLFF. Here the CDR3 DNA reads TGCGCCAGCAGCTTGGGTGGGACGGCACCGAATATTAATGAAAAACTGTTTTTT. Looking up the rest from reference TRBV5-1 and TRBJ1-4 gives the full variable domain: KAGVTQTPRYLIKTRGQQVTLSCSPISGHRSVSWYQQTPGQGLQFLFEYFSETQRNKGNFPGRFSGRQFSNSRSEMNVSTLELGDSALYLCASSLGGTAPNINEKLFFGSGTQLSVL.

The chain uses TRBV19 and TRBJ1-5, with D possibly matching TRBD1 (5 bases). The germline gives CDR1 LNHDA, CDR2 SQIVND (reference sequence). CDR3 size: 19 residues. Trimming shortened V by 0 bases and J by 5 bases, and 23 bases separated the two germline ends. For the CDR3, the DNA is TGTGCCAGTAGTATAGACCCCGGTAGGGGCCTTGACTCGCATCAGCCCCAGCATTTT. Translated: CASSIDPGRGLDSHQPQHF. Together with reference TRBV19 and TRBJ1-5, the CDR3 gives the full variable domain: DGGITQSPKYLFRKEGQNVTLSCEQNLNHDAMYWYRQDPGQGLRLIYYSQIVNDFQKGDIAEGYSVSREKKESFPLTVTSAQKNPTAFYLCASSIDPGRGLDSHQPQHFGDGTRLSIL.

This chain connects TRBV29-1 to TRBJ1-1; D gene ambiguous. The CDR3 spans 12 residues. Germline V gene sequence: CDR1 SQVTM, CDR2 ANQGSEA. V dropped 3 bases and J dropped 0 bases, with 5 bases sitting between them. This chain's CDR3 is CSVEGLNTEAFF. Written as DNA, the CDR3 is TGCAGCGTTGAGGGCTTGAACACTGAAGCTTTCTTT.

This chain joins TRBV19 and TRBJ2-2; tentatively, D is TRBD2 (5 bases). The germline V and J ends were trimmed by 1 base and 7 bases, with 10 bases remaining between them. The CDR3 loop spans 14 amino acids. Per the germline V gene, CDR1 is LNHDA and CDR2 is SQIVND (reference sequence). The CDR3 nucleotides read TGTGCCAGTAGTATAGTGGACGGAGGCGGGGAGCTGTTTTTT. Its translation is CASSIVDGGGELFF.

V usage is TRBV5-1 and J usage is TRBJ2-1; 7 bases agree with TRBD2. CDR3 length equals 14 residues. V gave up 4 bases and J gave up 6 bases; unmatched junction bases: 7. Germline V gives CDR1 SGHRS, CDR2 YFSETQ. The CDR3 reads CASSLATGGNEQFF. DNA for the CDR3: TGCGCCAGCAGCCTCGCAACGGGGGGCAATGAGCAGTTCTTC.

This chain joins TRBV28 and TRBJ1-6; TRBD1 might be the D (5 bases). Germline CDR1 and CDR2: MDHEN and SYDVKM. This CDR3 comprises 14 residues. The V end lost 3 bases, the J end lost 10 bases, and 13 bases lay between the germline ends. The CDR3 sequence is CASSFRTEGSPLHF. The DNA of the CDR3 is TGTGCCAGCAGTTTTCGGACGGAGGGGTCACCCCTCCACTTT.

The chain has TRBV9 and TRBJ2-7; TRBD2 matches at 9 bases. The J segment lost 5 bases and the V segment lost 0 bases, leaving 3 bases of the junction unmatched. The length of the CDR3 is 14 residues. CDR1 is SGDLS and CDR2 is YYNGEE in the germline V gene. The CDR3 DNA is TGTGCCAGCAGCGTAGATGCTAGCGGGGACGAGCAGTACTTC. It codes for CASSVDASGDEQYF.

Only one count was recorded for this clone. The gene calls are TRBV4-2 and TRBJ1-2, with a tentative D call TRBD1 (6 bases). Germline V gene data show CDR1 as LGHNA and CDR2 as YNFKEQ. CDR3 size: 14 residues. V was cut by 0 bases and J by 6 bases, with 11 bases left in between. CDR3 DNA: TGTGCCAGCAGCCAAGATGGGGGCCGCGATGGCTACACCTTC. It encodes CASSQDGGRDGYTF.

The rearrangement uses TRBV15 and TRBJ2-7, with a tentative D call TRBD2 (5 bases). Trimming removed 5 bases from V and 1 base from J, with 12 bases in between. Germline V gives CDR1 LNHNV, CDR2 YYDKDF (reference sequence). The CDR3 consists of 14 residues. CDR3 nucleotide sequence: TGTGCCACCAGCGCGCGCGGGTCTTCCTACGAGCAGTACTTC. It yields the protein CATSARGSSYEQYF.

The chain has TRBV15 and TRBJ2-5, with D possibly TRBD2 on 6 matching bases. The CDR3 has 16 amino acids. Germline-derived CDR1 and CDR2 are LNHNV and YYDKDF (reference sequence). V was clipped by 5 bases and J by 1 base, with 17 bases between them. The CDR3 loop is CATSPSGRGAQETQYF. The DNA for the CDR3 is TGTGCCACCAGCCCGTCGGGGCGCGGGGCCCAAGAGACCCAGTACTTC.

V gene TRBV19 combines with J gene TRBJ1-6; 7 nucleotides agree with TRBD1. J was trimmed by 7 bases and V by 10 bases; bases with no gene match: 16. CDR1 LNHDA and CDR2 SQIVND come from the germline V gene (reference sequence). The CDR3 consists of 16 residues. CDR3 sequence (DNA): TGTGCCACCCAATCCCAAGAGGGGGCTCTCAATTCACCCCTCCACTTT. Protein sequence: CATQSQEGALNSPLHF. Full variable domain (missing parts from reference TRBV19 and TRBJ1-6): DGGITQSPKYLFRKEGQNVTLSCEQNLNHDAMYWYRQDPGQGLRLIYYSQIVNDFQKGDIAEGYSVSREKKESFPLTVTSAQKNPTAFYLCATQSQEGALNSPLHFGNGTRLTVT.